The text below deals with one T cell receptor (beta chain). This specimen comes from a study of blood T cell repertoires in COVID-19. On the study more broadly: There were acute and convalescent COVID-19 samples, and they came from the United States, Italy and Spain. Sources were T cells, B-cell-depleted T cells, or PBMCs; the material itself was cDNA or gDNA.

Assay used: immunoSEQ multiplex PCR; TCRdb lists only in-frame clones, some missing. Of some 74,000 clones listed, approximately 80% were seen once; the top ten hold 40% to 45%. Sequenced material: peripheral blood. This TCR was sampled from a man older than 75 with acute or convalescent COVID-19.

The CDR3 reads CASSADSYGYTF. The CDR3 DNA is TGCGCCAGCAGCGCGGACAGTTATGGCTACACCTTC. The V gene is TRBV5-1, the J gene TRBJ1-2; maybe TRBD1 (6 bases). Germline assignment: CDR1 SGHRS and CDR2 YFSETQ. The CDR3 extends over 12 amino acids. Trimming took off 4 bases at V and 5 bases at J, with 9 bases between the two ends. The full variable domain, with the rest looked up from reference TRBV5-1 and TRBJ1-2, is KAGVTQTPRYLIKTRGQQVTLSCSPISGHRSVSWYQQTPGQGLQFLFEYFSETQRNKGNFPGRFSGRQFSNSRSEMNVSTLELGDSALYLCASSADSYGYTFGSGTRLTVV.